Following are 11 T cell receptor beta chains from one sample sequenced in a study of T-cell reconstitution after alpha-beta-depleted transplantation in children. The authors prepared the TCRbeta library with unique molecular identifiers. TCRdb ran MiXCR on the PCR reads and lists one entry per CDR3 protein. The sample has 500,000 to 750,000 distinct CDR3 sequences, more than 20% seen once. The material was PBMCs, obtained before TCRalphabeta/CD19-depleted stem cell transplant. The receptors were sampled from a boy in the first two years of life with Wiskott-Aldrich syndrome, due to receive a stem cell transplant.

A few counts support this clonotype. The rearrangement uses TRBV5-1 and TRBJ2-5; TRBD1 agrees at 7 bases. Germline V lookup: CDR1 SGHRS, CDR2 YFSETQ. J was trimmed by 2 bases and V by 2 bases; bases with no gene match: 15. The CDR3 consists of 18 residues. The DNA of the CDR3 is TGCGCCAGCAGCTTTTCCCCTCCGGGACAGTTTTTTCAAGAGACCCAGTACTTC. This codes for CASSFSPPGQFFQETQYF. Drawing the rest from reference TRBV5-1 and TRBJ2-5, the complete variable domain is KAGVTQTPRYLIKTRGQQVTLSCSPISGHRSVSWYQQTPGQGLQFLFEYFSETQRNKGNFPGRFSGRQFSNSRSEMNVSTLELGDSALYLCASSFSPPGQFFQETQYFGPGTRLLVL.

This clonotype was counted ten times or more. At one end, the junction sequence differs from germline, possibly due to a read error. The chain has TRBV5-1 and TRBJ2-3; no definite D call. In germline, CDR1 is SGHRS, CDR2 YFSETQ. The CDR3 spans 11 residues. CDR3 in amino acids: CASSVTDTQYF. CDR3 DNA: TGTGCCAGCAGCGTCACAGATACGCAGTATTTT.

This clonotype was seen a handful of times. The V call is TRBV5-1, the J call TRBJ1-2, with D uncertain. V lost 2 bases, J lost 7 bases, and 6 bases lay in between. Germline CDR1 is SGHRS and CDR2 is YFSETQ. CDR3 size: 11 residues. The CDR3 DNA reads as TGCGCCAGCAGCTTCGCAGGTGGCTACACCTTC. Protein: CASSFAGGYTF.

Only a few counts were recorded for this clonotype. The V call is TRBV5-1, the J call TRBJ2-7; 8 nucleotides line up with TRBD2. Germline CDR1 SGHRS, CDR2 YFSETQ. CDR3 size: 14 residues. V dropped 4 bases and J dropped 1; count of bases not matched to a gene: 4. CDR3 amino acids: CASSELAESYEQYF. The DNA for the CDR3 is TGCGCCAGCAGCGAACTAGCGGAATCCTACGAGCAGTACTTC.

This clonotype was seen ten or more times. The V gene is TRBV7-2, the J gene TRBJ2-5; the match to TRBD2 covers 8 bases. V was clipped by 3 bases and J by 2 bases; unmatched bases: 8. CDR3 length: 16 amino acids. Looked up from germline, CDR1 is SGHTA and CDR2 is FQGNSA. CDR3 sequence reads: CASSLRASGLQETQYF. The CDR3 nucleotides are TGTGCCAGCAGCTTGAGGGCTAGCGGGTTACAAGAGACCCAGTACTTC.

V is TRBV28 and J is TRBJ2-5, with a weak D call TRBD2 (6 bases). Trimming cost V 3 bases and J 3 bases, with 14 bases left between them. In germline, CDR1 is MDHEN, CDR2 SYDVKM. The CDR3 sequence is 15 residues long. In DNA, the CDR3 is TGTGCCAGCAGTTTGGTGGCGGGAACCGAAGAGACCCAGTACTTC. Residues: CASSLVAGTEETQYF.

The V call is TRBV7-2, the J call TRBJ1-2, with 7 bases fitting TRBD1. The germline CDR1 and CDR2 sequences are SGHTA and FQGNSA. Trimming removed 0 bases from V and 4 bases from J; junction bases left unmatched: 11. The CDR3 is 17 amino acids. This chain's CDR3 is CASSLAFSKRTGYGYTF. Written as DNA, the CDR3 is TGTGCCAGCAGCTTAGCGTTTTCGAAGAGGACAGGCTATGGCTACACCTTC. Full variable domain (rest looked up from reference TRBV7-2 and TRBJ1-2): GAGVSQSPSNKVTEKGKDVELRCDPISGHTALYWYRQSLGQGLEFLIYFQGNSAPDKSGLPSDRFSAERTGGSVSTLTIQRTQQEDSAVYLCASSLAFSKRTGYGYTFGSGTRLTVV.

The chain combines TRBV19 with TRBJ2-5; 7 bases fit TRBD2. Trimming removed 6 bases from V and 2 bases from J; junction bases left unmatched: 9. This CDR3 is built from 15 residues. Germline CDR1 LNHDA, CDR2 SQIVND (reference sequence). Here the CDR3 reads CASSPGLAEQETQYF. DNA of the CDR3: TGTGCCAGTAGCCCCGGTCTAGCGGAGCAAGAGACCCAGTACTTC.

This clonotype appeared a few times. The chain joins TRBV29-1 to TRBJ2-3, with 10 bases that match TRBD2. Germline CDR1 is SQVTM and CDR2 is ANQGSEA. Trimming took 3 bases from V and 2 from J; bases not matched to a gene: 14. This CDR3 has 18 amino acids. The CDR3 DNA reads TGCAGCGTTGATGTGGTAGCGGGAGGACTCGTTCCCACAGATACGCAGTATTTT. Translating gives CSVDVVAGGLVPTDTQYF.

The rearrangement uses TRBV7-6 and TRBJ1-3; D may be TRBD1 (6 bases). The CDR3 length is 15 residues. Germline-derived CDR1 and CDR2 are SGHVS and FNYEAQ. V lost 2 bases to trimming and J lost 4 bases, with 12 bases between them. The CDR3 sequence: CASSLSRGLGNTIYF. CDR3 nucleotide sequence: TGTGCCAGCAGCTTATCTCGGGGGCTCGGAAACACCATATATTTT.

V gene TRBV7-9 combines with J gene TRBJ2-5; the D gene is possibly TRBD2 (6 bases). Germline V gene sequence: CDR1 SEHNR, CDR2 FQNEAQ (reference sequence). This CDR3 spans 13 amino acids. V was shortened by 7 bases and J by 5 bases, with 14 bases between the two germline ends. The CDR3 nucleotides read TGTGCCAGCACCAGACGGGAGCGGGAGACCCAGTACTTC. This encodes CASTRRERETQYF.